These 24 T cell receptor beta chains share one sample of origin, sequenced in a study of OX40 agonist ivuxolimab in advanced cancers. TCRdb's table, derived via immunoSEQ multiplex PCR, lists solely in-frame clones and lacks some. The sample yields 68,000 or so clones, roughly 86% seen once. Here the sequenced sample was CD4+ or CD8+ T cells sorted from blood, taken in a trial of the OX40 agonist ivuxolimab. The receptors shown here come from an adult with an advanced solid tumor such as melanoma, head and neck, liver or kidney cancer.

This clone was detected once. The chain links TRBV6-8 to TRBJ2-2; no clear D. Germline values: CDR1 MNHGY, CDR2 SAAAGT. The CDR3 has 15 residues. Trimming removed 5 bases from V and 4 bases from J, with 14 bases in between. The CDR3 loop is CASSEYSAATGELFF. The CDR3 DNA follows: TGTGCCAGCAGTGAGTACTCCGCCGCCACCGGGGAGCTGTTTTTT.

The gene calls are TRBV10-3 and TRBJ1-2; D unresolved. CDR3 size: 13 residues. Looked up from germline, CDR1 is ENHRY and CDR2 is SYGVKD. Between the trimmed V and J ends, which lost 2 bases and 4 bases, there was a span of 8 bases. The CDR3, as DNA: TGTGCCATCAGTGAGAGGCAGGTCTATGGCTACACCTTC. It encodes CAISERQVYGYTF.

This chain connects TRBV5-1 to TRBJ1-3, with a tentative D call TRBD1 (6 bases). Trimming stripped 4 bases from V and 1 base from J, with 12 bases between. Per the germline V gene, CDR1 is SGHRS and CDR2 is YFSETQ. The CDR3 sequence is 15 residues long. Here the CDR3 reads CASSQTGFSGNTIYF. The CDR3 region has the DNA TGCGCCAGCAGCCAAACAGGGTTTTCTGGAAACACCATATATTTT.

The rearrangement joins TRBV7-8 to TRBJ1-4; D is unresolved. Trimming cost V 5 bases and J 5 bases, with 12 bases left between them. The CDR3 sequence is 14 residues long. Germline V gives CDR1 SGHVS, CDR2 FQNEAQ. CDR3 amino acids: CASSRVSGNEKLFF. As DNA, the CDR3 is TGTGCCAGCAGCCGAGTCTCCGGGAATGAAAAACTGTTTTTT.

V and J are TRBV5-6 and TRBJ1-2, with D hard to call. This CDR3 contains 16 residues. In germline, CDR1 is SGHDT, CDR2 YYEEEE. V was pared by 0 bases and J by 4 bases, with 16 bases between. CDR3 sequence (DNA): TGTGCCAGCAGCTTGGGGTGGCTGGGATTCGGCTATGGCTACACCTTC. Protein product: CASSLGWLGFGYGYTF.

The chain carries TRBV29-1 and TRBJ1-1; D unresolved. CDR3 length: 13 amino acids. V was cut by 4 bases and J by 5 bases, with 14 bases left in between. Germline V gene data show CDR1 as SQVTM and CDR2 as ANQGSEA. CDR3 in amino acids: CSVVKRDMTEAFF. In DNA form, the CDR3 reads TGCAGCGTTGTGAAGAGGGATATGACTGAAGCTTTCTTT.

J is TRBJ1-1 and V is TRBV28; D call uncertain. Germline CDR1 is MDHEN and CDR2 is SYDVKM. V dropped 4 bases and J dropped 11 bases, with 14 bases sitting between them. CDR3 length equals 12 residues. CDR3 DNA sequence: TGTGCCAGCAGTTCGCCGACACCAGGCGCTTTCTTT. This sequence encodes CASSSPTPGAFF.

V gene TRBV4-2 combines with J gene TRBJ2-2, with TRBD1 matching over 7 bases. Germline CDR1 is LGHNA and CDR2 is YNFKEQ. The CDR3 runs to 19 residues. V lost 4 bases, J lost 0 bases, and 14 bases stayed unmatched. Here the CDR3 reads CASSRTRGQFDANTGELFF. The CDR3 DNA reads TGTGCCAGCAGCCGGACAAGGGGACAGTTCGACGCGAACACCGGGGAGCTGTTTTTT.

The chain carries TRBV4-3 and TRBJ2-3; D remains ambiguous. V lost 4 bases to trimming and J lost 5 bases, with 7 bases between them. Germline V gene sequence: CDR1 LGHNA, CDR2 YSLEER. The CDR3 is made up of 12 amino acids. This CDR3 reads CASSRDRDTQYF. The CDR3 DNA reads as TGCGCCAGCAGCCGCGACCGAGATACGCAGTATTTT.

The rearrangement links TRBV10-3 to TRBJ2-7, with 8 bases aligning to TRBD1. Germline loops: CDR1 ENHRY, CDR2 SYGVKD. Trimming cost V 3 bases and J 3 bases; bases outside gene matches: 10. The CDR3 is 16 residues long. The CDR3 DNA is TGTGCCATCAGTGATTTGAGGCAGGGGGCTTTCTACGAGCAGTACTTC. Protein: CAISDLRQGAFYEQYF.

This clone was observed a few times. The rearrangement links TRBV19 to TRBJ1-2, with 7 bases aligning to TRBD1. This CDR3 is 14 amino acids long. Germline V gene lookup returns CDR1 LNHDA and CDR2 SQIVND (reference sequence). The V gene end was trimmed by 3 bases and the J gene end by 3 bases; junction bases not matched to a gene: 4. The CDR3 loop is CASSIGGQDYGYTF. The CDR3 DNA reads TGTGCCAGTAGTATTGGAGGACAGGACTATGGCTACACCTTC.

This clone showed up just a few times. The chain employs TRBV19 and TRBJ1-5; 8 nucleotides line up with TRBD1. CDR1 is LNHDA and CDR2 is SQIVND in the germline V gene (reference sequence). This CDR3 has 18 amino acids. V gave up 4 bases and J gave up 0 bases; unmatched junction bases: 11. The CDR3 here is CASSTRGQDLYSNQPQHF. The CDR3 coding sequence is TGTGCCAGTAGTACCCGGGGACAGGACCTTTATAGCAATCAGCCCCAGCATTTT.

The chain carries TRBV12-5 and TRBJ2-3; no definite D call. Germline CDR1 LGHNT, CDR2 FRNRAP. V dropped 2 bases and J dropped 5 bases, with 5 bases sitting between them. The CDR3 runs 12 residues. CDR3 residues: CASGLWGDTQYF. The CDR3 region has the DNA TGTGCTAGTGGTTTGTGGGGAGATACGCAGTATTTT.

The rearrangement links TRBV5-1 to TRBJ1-1, with D hard to call. The germline gives CDR1 SGHRS, CDR2 YFSETQ. V was clipped by 1 base and J by 3 bases, with 10 bases between them. This CDR3 spans 14 amino acids. CDR3 DNA sequence: TGCGCCAGCAGCTTGAGATTAAAGGACACTGAAGCTTTCTTT. It is translated as CASSLRLKDTEAFF.

The chain recombines TRBV7-6 with TRBJ2-3, with 13 bases identical to TRBD2. This CDR3 region has 17 residues. CDR1 is SGHVS, CDR2 FNYEAQ, per germline. J lost 2 bases, V lost 2 bases, and 4 bases had no gene match. The CDR3 reads CASSLQTSGGITDTQYF. DNA for the CDR3: TGTGCCAGCAGCTTACAGACTAGCGGGGGGATCACAGATACGCAGTATTTT.

This chain joins TRBV14 and TRBJ2-1; no definite D call. Germline CDR1 is SGHDN and CDR2 is FVKESK. This CDR3 region has 14 residues. V dropped 0 bases and J dropped 4 bases, with 7 bases sitting between them. CDR3 sequence (DNA): TGTGCCAGCAGCCAAGAATGGCAATACAATGAGCAGTTCTTC. It encodes CASSQEWQYNEQFF.

The rearrangement uses TRBV25-1 and TRBJ2-7; tentative D call: TRBD1 (6 bases). V was cut by 2 bases and J by 2 bases, with 10 bases left in between. The CDR3 length is 14 residues. Germline V lookup: CDR1 MGHDK, CDR2 SYGVNS. CDR3 nucleotide sequence: TGTGCCAGCAGTGAAACAGGGTTTACCTACGAGCAGTACTTC. Translated: CASSETGFTYEQYF.

The chain employs TRBV19 and TRBJ1-6, with 8 bases matching TRBD1. With 2 bases clipped from V and 15 bases from J, the junction kept 15 bases outside the gene matches. The CDR3 has 16 amino acids. Germline CDR1 is LNHDA and CDR2 is SQIVND (reference sequence). Written as DNA, the CDR3 is TGTGCCAGTAGTATATTCCCGACAGGGGTCCCGCGAAACCTCCACTTT. Amino acid sequence: CASSIFPTGVPRNLHF.

The chain is built from TRBV6-1 and TRBJ1-5, with unresolved D. The CDR3 sequence is 13 residues long. V was pared by 4 bases and J by 6 bases, with 10 bases between. Germline V lookup: CDR1 MNHNS, CDR2 SASEGT. The chain's CDR3 is CASSVEETQPQHF. Here the CDR3 DNA reads TGTGCCAGCAGTGTGGAGGAGACTCAGCCCCAGCATTTT.

A note on this clone: Its ends do not fully match the called genes, so a read error is possible. V gene TRBV14 combines with J gene TRBJ2-1; TRBD2 aligns across 8 bases. This CDR3 region has 17 residues. From germline, CDR1 is SGHDN and CDR2 FVKESK. CDR3 in amino acids: CARSQAFGGGPSNEQFF. The CDR3 DNA reads as TGTGCCCGCAGCCAAGCTTTCGGGGGGGGGCCATCCAATGAGCAGTTCTTC.

The rearrangement links TRBV5-1 to TRBJ2-2, with 9 bases that match TRBD1. V trimming: 3 bases; J trimming: 6 bases; junction bases outside the gene matches: 3. CDR1 is SGHRS, CDR2 YFSETQ, per germline. This CDR3 spans 14 amino acids. The CDR3, as DNA: TGCGCCAGCAGCTGGGGGGACAGGGCCGGGGAGCTGTTTTTT. Protein sequence: CASSWGDRAGELFF.

The J gene is TRBJ2-7, the V gene TRBV7-2; tentatively, D is TRBD2 (5 bases). Germline V gene sequence: CDR1 SGHTA, CDR2 FQGNSA. V shed 1 base and J shed 0 bases, with 13 bases lying between them. This CDR3 is built from 16 residues. CDR3: CASSLEGKGSSYEQYF. The CDR3 bases are TGTGCCAGCAGCTTAGAGGGTAAAGGGAGCTCCTACGAGCAGTACTTC.

This chain links TRBV7-9 with TRBJ2-5; tentatively, D is TRBD1 or TRBD2 (5 bases each). CDR1 SEHNR and CDR2 FQNEAQ come from the germline V gene (reference sequence). The CDR3 runs to 14 residues. V was trimmed by 0 bases and J by 7 bases, leaving 12 bases between them. In DNA form, the CDR3 reads TGTGCCAGCAGCTTAGCGGGGGTAGAGGGGACCCAGTACTTC. It yields the protein CASSLAGVEGTQYF.

A single count supports this clone. The genes are TRBV2 and TRBJ2-2; tentative D call: TRBD2 (6 bases). CDR1 and CDR2 from the germline V gene are SNHLY and FYNNEI. The V end was cut by 8 bases, the J end by 6 bases, with 10 bases between. The CDR3 is made up of 12 amino acids. Here the CDR3 reads CASGTQAGELFF. For the CDR3, the DNA is TGTGCCAGCGGGACTCAAGCCGGGGAGCTGTTTTTT.